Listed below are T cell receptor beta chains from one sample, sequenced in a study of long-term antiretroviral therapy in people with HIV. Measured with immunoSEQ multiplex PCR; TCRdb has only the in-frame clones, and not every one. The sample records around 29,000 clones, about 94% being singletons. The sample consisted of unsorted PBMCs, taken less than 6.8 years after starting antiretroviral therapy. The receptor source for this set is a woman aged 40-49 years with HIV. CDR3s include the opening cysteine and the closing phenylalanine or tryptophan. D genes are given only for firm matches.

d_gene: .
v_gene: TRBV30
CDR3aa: CAWSVRRALNTEAFF

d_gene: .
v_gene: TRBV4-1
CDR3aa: CASSRRAGWGEKNTEAFF

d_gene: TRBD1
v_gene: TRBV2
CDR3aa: CASSPTGGYSYEQYF

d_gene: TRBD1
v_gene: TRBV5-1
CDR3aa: CASSPRGSHNSPLHF

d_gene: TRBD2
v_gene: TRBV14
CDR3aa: CASSQDKRGPTDTQYF

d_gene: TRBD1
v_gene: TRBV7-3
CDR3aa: CASSSQGAQETQYF

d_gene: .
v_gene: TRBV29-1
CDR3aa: CSVPGTYSYNEQFF

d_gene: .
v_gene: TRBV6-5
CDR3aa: CASSLLGANTIYF

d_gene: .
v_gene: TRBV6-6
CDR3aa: CASSYLQGTYEQYF

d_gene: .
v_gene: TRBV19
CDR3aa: CASKEGISAYEQYF

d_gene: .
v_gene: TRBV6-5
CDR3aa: CASSWGAGNQPQHF

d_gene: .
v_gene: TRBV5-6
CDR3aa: CASSLFSGVVTDTQYF

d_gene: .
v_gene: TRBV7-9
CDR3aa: CASSAQINSPLHF

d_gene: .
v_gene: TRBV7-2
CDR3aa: CASSLGRNRASLGYTF

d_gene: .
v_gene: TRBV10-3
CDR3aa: CAISESGRTEAFF

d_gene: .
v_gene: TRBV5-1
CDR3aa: CASSPDRGSGYTF

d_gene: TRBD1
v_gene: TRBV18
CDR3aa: CASSAMPTGINQPQHF

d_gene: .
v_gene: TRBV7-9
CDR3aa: CASRPDGQTGNTIYF

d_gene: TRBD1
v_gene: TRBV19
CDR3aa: CASRQGVGGYTF

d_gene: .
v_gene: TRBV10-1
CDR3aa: CASSPGPGNTIYF

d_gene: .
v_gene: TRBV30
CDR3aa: CAWQVAGNTIYF

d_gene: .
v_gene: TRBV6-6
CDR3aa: CASSPVRGSGEKLFF

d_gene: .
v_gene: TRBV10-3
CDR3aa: CAISEGDGYNSPLHF

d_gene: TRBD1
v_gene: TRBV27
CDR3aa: CASRITGGTEAFF

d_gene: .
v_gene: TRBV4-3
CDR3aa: CASSQGGQGVQYF

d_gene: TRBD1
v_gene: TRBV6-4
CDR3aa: CASSPTGHYGYTF

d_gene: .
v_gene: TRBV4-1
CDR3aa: CASSQEWGAAFF

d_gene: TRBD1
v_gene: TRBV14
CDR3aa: CASSQQDREWDTGELFF

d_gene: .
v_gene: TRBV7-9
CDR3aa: CASSLLPDTQYF

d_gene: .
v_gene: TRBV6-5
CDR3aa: CASLRTYTEAFF

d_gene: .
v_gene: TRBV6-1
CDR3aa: CASRRGPFNNQPQHF

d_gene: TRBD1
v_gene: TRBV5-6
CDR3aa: CASSLLTGGETQYF

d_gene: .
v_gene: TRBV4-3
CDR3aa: CASSVTGAGTEAFF

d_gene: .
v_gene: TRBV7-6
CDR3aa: CASSGGMVTAGNTIYF

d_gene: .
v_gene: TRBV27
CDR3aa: CASSSQGGQETQYF

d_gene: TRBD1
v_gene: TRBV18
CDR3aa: CASSPAGGTEAFF

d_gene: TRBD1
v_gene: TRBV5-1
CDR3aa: CASSLAGQFGYEQYF

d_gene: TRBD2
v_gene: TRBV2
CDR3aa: CASSEASGGAGEQFF

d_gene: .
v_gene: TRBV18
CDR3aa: CASSPSTDSNQPQHF

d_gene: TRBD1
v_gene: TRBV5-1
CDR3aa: CASSLLGGTETQYF

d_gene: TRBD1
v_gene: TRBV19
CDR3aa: CASTDRGVTGNEKLFF

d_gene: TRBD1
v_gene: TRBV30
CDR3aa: CAHRGSSYEQYF

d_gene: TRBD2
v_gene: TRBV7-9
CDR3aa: CASSRGGGSEQFF

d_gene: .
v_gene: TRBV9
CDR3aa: CASSVDSSNQPQHF

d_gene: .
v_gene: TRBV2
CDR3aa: CASKSGSYNEQFF

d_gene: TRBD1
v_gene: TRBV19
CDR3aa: CASRGGQSYYGYTF

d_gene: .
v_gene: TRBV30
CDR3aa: CAWSVLGLGETQYF

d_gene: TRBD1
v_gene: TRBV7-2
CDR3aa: CASSLTGGSYSNQPQHF

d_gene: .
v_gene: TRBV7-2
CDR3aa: CASSYTGYNEQFF

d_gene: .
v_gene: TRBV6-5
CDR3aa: CASRAGGFSTDTQYF

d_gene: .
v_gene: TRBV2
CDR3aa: CASLPGQGNTEAFF

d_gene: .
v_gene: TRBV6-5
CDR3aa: CASRNPTRNYGYTF

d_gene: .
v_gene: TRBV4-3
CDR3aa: CASSQGPSGELFF